The sample holds one count of the clone carrying this T cell receptor beta chain. This table comes from immunoSEQ multiplex PCR, and its TCRdb copy is limited to in-frame clones, with some not included. The table records 95,000 to 150,000 clones, approximately 90% of them present only once. Trimming took 0 bases from V and 7 from J, leaving 12 bases between them. The CDR3 runs 15 residues. The germline gives CDR1 KGHDR, CDR2 SFDVKD. This entry is derived from a study of T cell responses to AZD1222 COVID-19 vaccine. The chain recombines TRBV24-1 with TRBJ2-1, with no clear D. The source material was peripheral blood, sampled 28 days after the second AZD1222 dose. This TCR was sampled from an adult who received the AZD1222 COVID-19 vaccine. In DNA form, the CDR3 reads TGTGCCACCAGTGATTTGGTTGGTTTAGAGAATGAGCAGTTCTTC. This translates into CATSDLVGLENEQFF.